The 15 T cell receptor beta chains listed next were all sequenced from one sample in a study of cytomegalovirus exposure and HLA in healthy donors (dated by TCRdb to between 2016 and 2019). The library was built by means of the immunoSEQ multiplex PCR assay. A mixture of 60 forward primers for TCR Vbeta segments and 13 reverse primers for TCR Jbeta segments was used in the multiplex PCR. Here the immuneACCESS table is served through TCRdb, limited to in-frame sequences with V and J called. Missing clones are a known gap in these copies; in checked studies unresolved V genes cover under half, and the rest lacks a known reason. The sample table records 150,000 to 200,000 clones; 75% to 80% of these occur just once. The ten top clones hold around 0.96% of the sample. The specimen was PBMCs. These receptors were collected from a woman between 50 and 59 years old in good health and CMV-seropositive.

The chain joins TRBV13 to TRBJ2-3; maybe TRBD2 (5 bases). Germline V gene lookup returns CDR1 PRHDT and CDR2 FYEKMQ (reference sequence). The CDR3 is 15 residues long. With 5 bases removed from V and 2 bases from J, the gap between germline ends came to 14 bases. The CDR3 loop reads CASSLISDNTDTQYF. In DNA, the CDR3 is TGTGCCAGCAGCCTAATTAGCGACAACACAGATACGCAGTATTTT.

The chain couples TRBV7-3 to TRBJ2-3; 7 bases are shared with TRBD2. CDR1 and CDR2 (germline): SGHTA, FQGTGA. There are 16 residues in the CDR3. Trimming at V came to 5 bases and at J to 5 bases, leaving 13 bases not matched to a gene. The CDR3 DNA is TGTGCCAGCAGCGTAGGGGCGGGAGAGGTTGGAGATACGCAGTATTTT. Amino acids: CASSVGAGEVGDTQYF.

V gene TRBV25-1 combines with J gene TRBJ1-2; D unclear. V lost 2 bases and J 2 bases, leaving 9 bases between the germline ends. Germline V lookup: CDR1 MGHDK, CDR2 SYGVNS. CDR3 length: 14 residues. CDR3: CASSEITGNYGYTF. Here the CDR3 DNA reads TGTGCCAGCAGTGAAATAACGGGGAACTATGGCTACACCTTC.

CDR3 amino acids: CASSALTGLGTDTQYF. The CDR3 DNA is TGTGCCAGCAGCGCCCTGACAGGGTTGGGGACAGATACGCAGTATTTT. This chain connects TRBV11-3 to TRBJ2-3; the match to TRBD1 covers 7 bases. V was pared by 5 bases and J by 3 bases, with 11 bases of the junction left unmatched. There are 16 residues in the CDR3. The germline gives CDR1 SGHNT, CDR2 YENEEA.

This clone was seen a handful of times. The chain combines TRBV28 with TRBJ1-2, with 10 positions matching TRBD1. Unmatched junction bases numbered 8, after V lost 7 bases and J lost 3 bases. This CDR3 has 15 amino acids. Germline CDR1 MDHEN, CDR2 SYDVKM. The CDR3 DNA reads as TGTGCCAGCAAGGAGGGGACAGGGGTTTACTATGGCTACACCTTC. This translates into CASKEGTGVYYGYTF.

The chain combines TRBV28 with TRBJ2-5; 11 bases agree with TRBD1. This CDR3 region has 13 residues. With 3 bases clipped from V and 7 bases from J, the junction kept 1 base outside the gene matches. The germline CDR1 and CDR2 sequences are MDHEN and SYDVKM. Here the CDR3 reads CASSLGQGGTQYF. The CDR3 DNA follows: TGTGCCAGCAGTTTGGGACAGGGGGGGACCCAGTACTTC.

J is TRBJ2-2 and V is TRBV19, with TRBD2 matching 11 bases. V trimming: 3 bases; J trimming: 4 bases; junction bases outside the gene matches: 1. The CDR3 covers 15 residues. Germline assignment: CDR1 LNHDA and CDR2 SQIVND (reference sequence). The CDR3, as DNA: TGTGCCAGTAGTATCACTAGCGGGAGCACCGGGGAGCTGTTTTTT. As protein: CASSITSGSTGELFF.

This rearrangement joins TRBV28 to TRBJ1-2; D unclear. CDR1 MDHEN and CDR2 SYDVKM come from the germline V gene. The V and J ends lost 3 bases and 9 bases respectively, with 14 bases between them. The CDR3 runs 13 residues. For the CDR3, the DNA is TGTGCCAGCAGTTTGTCGGTTGATTATCGCTACACCTTC. Its translation is CASSLSVDYRYTF.

This chain uses TRBV13 with TRBJ1-1; D remains ambiguous. Trimming left V 5 bases short and J 3 bases short, with 10 bases between. The CDR3 extends over 13 amino acids. In germline, CDR1 is PRHDT, CDR2 FYEKMQ (reference sequence). Written as DNA, the CDR3 is TGTGCCAGCAGCCCTGGGGAGGACACTGAAGCTTTCTTT. It yields the protein CASSPGEDTEAFF.

This clone was recorded only once. The V gene is TRBV11-3, the J gene TRBJ2-1, with TRBD1 identical over 8 bases. V lost 6 bases and J lost 4; bases outside the gene matches: 8. The CDR3 length is 15 residues. CDR1 is SGHNT and CDR2 is YENEEA in the germline V gene. The CDR3 reads CASSPGTGRYNEQFF. The CDR3 DNA sequence: TGTGCCAGCAGTCCCGGGACAGGCAGATACAATGAGCAGTTCTTC.

The genes are TRBV4-2 and TRBJ2-7; 8 positions match TRBD2. V gave up 0 bases and J gave up 1 base; unmatched junction bases: 5. There are 16 residues in the CDR3. The germline gives CDR1 LGHNA, CDR2 YNFKEQ. CDR3 region: CASSQEWAGGSYEQYF. In DNA, the CDR3 is TGTGCCAGCAGCCAAGAATGGGCGGGGGGTTCCTACGAGCAGTACTTC.

The genes are TRBV28 and TRBJ1-1; 9 bases agree with TRBD1. This CDR3 is 16 amino acids long. Unmatched junction bases numbered 10, after V lost 2 bases and J lost 6 bases. Germline V CDR1 and CDR2: MDHEN, SYDVKM. The CDR3 loop reads CASSLIPGTGTSEAFF. The CDR3, as DNA: TGTGCCAGCAGTTTAATCCCCGGGACAGGGACCTCTGAAGCTTTCTTT.

The chain employs TRBV2 and TRBJ1-1, with D possibly TRBD1 on 6 matching bases. V was trimmed by 9 bases and J by 4 bases, leaving 18 bases between them. From germline, CDR1 is SNHLY and CDR2 FYNNEI. This CDR3 is 14 amino acids long. In nucleotides, the CDR3 is TGTGCCAGTCGGGGGGGGGCGAGGATCACTGAAGCTTTCTTT. It encodes CASRGGARITEAFF.

The chain employs TRBV6-5 and TRBJ1-3; 9 bases match TRBD1. The trim removed 4 bases at V and 1 base at J, leaving 5 bases unmatched. The length of the CDR3 is 16 residues. CDR1 MNHEY and CDR2 SVGAGI come from the germline V gene. The CDR3 bases are TGTGCCAGCAGTTGGACAGGGGTAGGATCTGGAAACACCATATATTTT. Protein product: CASSWTGVGSGNTIYF.

This sequence joins TRBV15 and TRBJ2-3, with TRBD1 matching over 8 bases. Germline-derived CDR1 and CDR2 are LNHNV and YYDKDF (reference sequence). The V and J ends lost 3 bases and 1 base, in that order; junction bases with no gene match: 0. The CDR3 runs to 14 residues. CDR3 region: CATSRDRGTDTQYF. The CDR3, as DNA: TGTGCCACCAGCAGGGACAGGGGCACAGATACGCAGTATTTT.